The 14 T cell receptor beta chains presented below share a single source sample, sequenced in a study of cytomegalovirus exposure and HLA in healthy donors. The PCR used 60 Vbeta and 13 Jbeta primers. Clones were sequenced by immunoSEQ multiplex PCR, and TCRdb holds only the in-frame ones, with some missing. The sample lists under 200,000 clones, approximately 82% occurring once. The sample comprised PBMCs. The origin of the receptors is a woman aged 18 to 35 in good health and CMV-seropositive.

V usage is TRBV4-1 and J usage is TRBJ2-6; a weak D match, TRBD2 (5 bases). The V end lost 2 bases, the J end lost 6 bases, and 26 bases lay between the germline ends. CDR3 length equals 20 residues. Germline V gene data show CDR1 as MGHRA and CDR2 as YSYEKL. The CDR3 sequence is CASSQLVGSGVGSVANVLTF. In nucleotides, the CDR3 is TGCGCCAGCAGCCAACTGGTGGGCTCTGGTGTAGGGAGTGTGGCCAACGTCCTGACTTTC.

The rearrangement joins TRBV28 to TRBJ2-7; D might be TRBD1 (5 bases). The V end was cut by 3 bases, the J end by 5 bases, with 14 bases between. From germline, CDR1 is MDHEN and CDR2 SYDVKM. The CDR3 is made up of 14 amino acids. CDR3 sequence reads: CASSFHRPDHEQYF. The DNA of the CDR3 is TGTGCCAGCAGTTTCCACAGGCCAGACCACGAGCAGTACTTC.

This sequence joins TRBV5-6 and TRBJ1-2; D might be TRBD1 (6 bases). The V end was cut by 4 bases, the J end by 2 bases, with 15 bases between. The CDR3 length is 15 residues. From germline, CDR1 is SGHDT and CDR2 YYEEEE. The CDR3 sequence: CASSERQVENYGYTF. CDR3 coding DNA: TGTGCCAGCAGCGAGCGACAGGTAGAAAACTATGGCTACACCTTC.

The V gene is TRBV6-5, the J gene TRBJ1-4, with 8 nucleotides matching TRBD1. This CDR3 is 15 amino acids long. Germline CDR1 reads MNHEY; CDR2 reads SVGAGI. V trimming: 5 bases; J trimming: 4 bases; junction bases outside the gene matches: 6. For the CDR3, the DNA is TGTGCCAGCAGTGTTGACAGGGGTGGTAATGAAAAACTGTTTTTT. Translated, it gives CASSVDRGGNEKLFF.

The V call is TRBV30, the J call TRBJ1-6; D uncertain. V lost 3 bases, J lost 9 bases, and 9 bases lay in between. CDR1 and CDR2 (germline): GTSNPN, SVGIG (reference sequence). The CDR3 consists of 12 residues. The CDR3 nucleotides read TGTGCCTGGAGACATACGGGTTCACCCCTCCACTTT. This codes for CAWRHTGSPLHF.

The genes are TRBV21-1 and TRBJ2-1; the listed D gene, TRBD2, was not tested against the DNA. TRBV21-1 is annotated as a pseudogene. The CDR3 has 17 residues. The CDR3 region is CASSKEDSGGVLSEQFF. In DNA, the CDR3 is TGTGCCAGCAGCAAAGAAGATAGCGGGGGGGTTTTAAGTGAGCAGTTCTTC.

The chain combines TRBV4-1 with TRBJ1-5; 7 bases align to TRBD1. Germline V lookup: CDR1 MGHRA, CDR2 YSYEKL. V lost 2 bases to trimming and J lost 2 bases; unmatched junction nucleotides: 6. The CDR3 has 16 residues. CDR3 DNA: TGCGCCAGCAGCCAAACGACAGGGATCGGCAATCAGCCCCAGCATTTT. The encoded protein is CASSQTTGIGNQPQHF.

The V gene is TRBV7-6, the J gene TRBJ2-4; 10 nucleotides line up with TRBD1. V lost 2 bases, J lost 0 bases, and 10 bases stayed unmatched. This CDR3 has 19 residues. Germline CDR1 is SGHVS and CDR2 is FNYEAQ. The CDR3 bases are TGTGCCAGCAGCTTACGACCTCCGGGACAGGGGATAGCCAAAAACATTCAGTACTTC. Translated: CASSLRPPGQGIAKNIQYF.

V gene TRBV30 combines with J gene TRBJ1-2; D might be TRBD1 (5 bases). The CDR3 runs to 17 residues. V was trimmed by 2 bases and J by 0 bases, leaving 19 bases between them. Germline V gene sequence: CDR1 GTSNPN, CDR2 SVGIG (reference sequence). The CDR3: CAWSRPRAGRPNYGYTF. For the CDR3, the DNA is TGTGCCTGGAGTCGACCCAGGGCAGGACGACCTAACTATGGCTACACCTTC.

This chain links TRBV2 with TRBJ2-3; D is uncertain. This CDR3 has 12 amino acids. CDR1 and CDR2 from the germline V gene are SNHLY and FYNNEI. V was shortened by 3 bases and J by 6 bases, with 7 bases between the two germline ends. Here the CDR3 reads CASSDLLDTQYF. The CDR3, as DNA: TGTGCCAGCAGTGACTTATTGGATACGCAGTATTTT. The full variable domain, in which reference TRBV2 and TRBJ2-3 provide the parts outside the CDR3, is EPEVTQTPSHQVTQMGQEVILRCVPISNHLYFYWYRQILGQKVEFLVSFYNNEISEKSEIFDDQFSVERPDGSNFTLKIRSTKLEDSAMYFCASSDLLDTQYFGPGTRLTVL.

The chain joins TRBV30 to TRBJ1-1; the D gene is possibly TRBD1 (5 bases). V lost 4 bases to trimming and J lost 2 bases, with 11 bases between them. This CDR3 has 13 residues. Per germline, CDR1 GTSNPN and CDR2 SVGIG (reference sequence). DNA for the CDR3: TGTGCCTGGACCGGGACTCTTAACACTGAAGCTTTCTTT. Protein sequence: CAWTGTLNTEAFF.

This clone occurred once. The V gene is TRBV29-1, the J gene TRBJ2-7, with 9 nucleotides matching TRBD1. There are 16 residues in the CDR3. V was pared by 1 base and J by 1 base, with 8 bases of the junction left unmatched. Germline V gene lookup returns CDR1 SQVTM and CDR2 ANQGSEA. The chain's CDR3 is CSVEGGNRGRSYEQYF. The CDR3 nucleotides read TGCAGCGTTGAAGGGGGGAACAGGGGGCGATCCTACGAGCAGTACTTC.

The gene calls are TRBV19 and TRBJ1-6; D may be TRBD1 (5 bases). With 6 bases removed from V and 10 bases from J, the gap between germline ends came to 13 bases. There are 13 residues in the CDR3. Germline V gene data show CDR1 as LNHDA and CDR2 as SQIVND (reference sequence). The chain's CDR3 is CASSPGDRSPLHF. In DNA, the CDR3 is TGTGCCAGTAGCCCGGGGGACCGGTCACCCCTCCACTTT.

This clone was counted once. V and J are TRBV29-1 and TRBJ2-2; D not certain. Per germline, CDR1 SQVTM and CDR2 ANQGSEA. This CDR3 comprises 13 residues. Between the trimmed V and J ends, which lost 0 bases and 3 bases, there was a span of 5 bases. CDR3 nucleotide sequence: TGCAGCGTTGAAGATGAGTACACCGGGGAGCTGTTTTTT. Residues: CSVEDEYTGELFF.